These 25 T cell receptor beta chains were all obtained from the same sample, sequenced in a study of blood T cell repertoires in COVID-19. Assay: immunoSEQ multiplex PCR; the TCRdb copy retains only in-frame clones and omits some. The sample holds some 64,000 clones, around 77% seen once. The sequencing sample was made of peripheral blood. These receptors were collected from an elderly man with active or convalescent COVID-19.

This clone appeared a few times. The chain recombines TRBV5-4 with TRBJ1-2; 7 bases are shared with TRBD1. The CDR3 consists of 13 residues. Per germline, CDR1 SGHNT and CDR2 YYREEE (reference sequence). V lost 6 bases, J lost 4 bases, and 6 bases stayed unmatched. The DNA of the CDR3 is TGTGCCAGCAAAGCAGGGGGAGGCTATGGCTACACCTTC. It translates to CASKAGGGYGYTF. The full variable domain, completed using reference TRBV5-4 and TRBJ1-2, is ETGVTQSPTHLIKTRGQQVTLRCSSQSGHNTVSWYQQALGQGPQFIFQYYREEENGRGNFPPRFSGLQFPNYSSELNVNALELDDSALYLCASKAGGGYGYTFGSGTRLTVV.

This clone was counted between two and nine times. The V gene is TRBV7-9, the J gene TRBJ2-5; D perhaps matches TRBD2 (5 bases). From germline, CDR1 is SEHNR and CDR2 FQNEAQ (reference sequence). Trimming removed 5 bases at V and 2 bases at J, with 15 bases between. This CDR3 spans 15 amino acids. CDR3 region: CASSPKRRLQETQYF. CDR3 nucleotide sequence: TGTGCCAGCAGCCCAAAGCGGCGATTACAAGAGACCCAGTACTTC. Together with reference TRBV7-9 and TRBJ2-5, the CDR3 gives the full variable domain: DTGVSQNPRHKITKRGQNVTFRCDPISEHNRLYWYRQTLGQGPEFLTYFQNEAQLEKSRLLSDRFSAERPKGSFSTLEIQRTEQGDSAMYLCASSPKRRLQETQYFGPGTRLLVL.

V gene TRBV6-5 combines with J gene TRBJ2-7, with a possible D match to TRBD2 (5 bases). The CDR3 is 14 residues long. CDR1 and CDR2 (germline): MNHEY, SVGAGI. V was pared by 8 bases and J by 0 bases, with 14 bases between. DNA for the CDR3: TGTGCCAGCGTCGCTGACTATAGCTCCTACGAGCAGTACTTC. This codes for CASVADYSSYEQYF.

J is TRBJ1-3 and V is TRBV18; 8 bases align to TRBD1. The V segment lost 5 bases and the J segment 4 bases; nucleotides outside the gene matches: 4. Per germline, CDR1 KGHSH and CDR2 LQKENI. The CDR3 runs to 14 residues. The CDR3 protein is CASSDRDRGNTIYF. For the CDR3, the DNA is TGTGCCAGCTCAGACCGGGACAGGGGAAACACCATATATTTT.

The rearrangement uses TRBV24-1 and TRBJ2-1, with 9 bases identical to TRBD2. The CDR3 covers 16 residues. The junction had 5 bases not matched to a gene; V was cut back by 3 bases and J by 3 bases. The germline V gene has CDR1 KGHDR and CDR2 SFDVKD. Written as DNA, the CDR3 is TGTGCCACCAGTGATAGTAGCGGGGGCCTCTACAATGAGCAGTTCTTC. Amino acids: CATSDSSGGLYNEQFF.

The J gene is TRBJ2-5, the V gene TRBV20-1; no reliable D call. V lost 3 bases and J lost 3, with 20 bases in between. Germline values: CDR1 DFQATT, CDR2 SNEGSKA (reference sequence). The CDR3 is 16 amino acids. CDR3 nucleotides: TGCAGTGCTAGTTTATTAACAGCTCGGATGGAAGAGACCCAGTACTTC. Amino acids: CSASLLTARMEETQYF.

As DNA, the CDR3 is TGCAGCGTTGGGTATAGGGCTGGGGGGGAGAGCGAGCAGTACTTC. Amino acids: CSVGYRAGGESEQYF. V usage is TRBV29-1 and J usage is TRBJ2-7, with TRBD2 matching over 7 bases. Germline values: CDR1 SQVTM, CDR2 ANQGSEA. The length of the CDR3 is 15 residues. With 4 bases clipped from V and 6 bases from J, the junction kept 15 bases outside the gene matches.

This chain joins TRBV7-2 and TRBJ1-4; D unclear. V was clipped by 1 base and J by 3 bases, with 6 bases between them. CDR1 is SGHTA, CDR2 FQGNSA, per germline. CDR3 length: 14 amino acids. In nucleotides, the CDR3 is TGTGCCAGCAGCTTAGGGGAGGCTAATGAAAAACTGTTTTTT. This sequence encodes CASSLGEANEKLFF.

The CDR3 bases are TGTGCCAGCAGCTTAGGGTGGACAGTTAACTACGAGCAGTACTTC. Its translation: CASSLGWTVNYEQYF. V and J are TRBV7-8 and TRBJ2-7; TRBD1 is a possible D gene (6 bases). The CDR3 consists of 15 residues. V was shortened by 1 base and J by 3 bases, with 13 bases between the two germline ends. The germline V gene encodes CDR1 SGHVS and CDR2 FQNEAQ.

This chain uses TRBV10-3 with TRBJ2-7; 7 bases fit TRBD1. This CDR3 comprises 14 residues. The ends lost 7 bases at V and 0 bases at J; junction bases unmatched: 6. The V gene's germline CDR1 is ENHRY and CDR2 SYGVKD. Here the CDR3 DNA reads TGTGCCATCAATACAGGGGTACCCTCCTACGAGCAGTACTTC. It encodes CAINTGVPSYEQYF.

The genes are TRBV9 and TRBJ2-7, with unresolved D. V shed 4 bases and J shed 0 bases, with 5 bases lying between them. Germline V gene sequence: CDR1 SGDLS, CDR2 YYNGEE. This CDR3 is 12 amino acids long. The CDR3 bases are TGTGCCAGCAGCACTGACTCCTACGAGCAGTACTTC. The encoded protein is CASSTDSYEQYF.

The rearrangement uses TRBV19 and TRBJ2-2; 11 nucleotides agree with TRBD2. Germline CDR1 is LNHDA and CDR2 is SQIVND (reference sequence). V lost 6 bases to trimming and J lost 6 bases; unmatched junction nucleotides: 9. This CDR3 is built from 16 residues. The CDR3 sequence is CASSRLAGSLAGELFF. In DNA, the CDR3 is TGTGCCAGTAGCAGACTAGCGGGAAGTTTAGCCGGGGAGCTGTTTTTT.

This chain links TRBV27 with TRBJ2-1; D might be TRBD1 (6 bases). CDR1 is MNHEY and CDR2 is SMNVEV in the germline V gene (reference sequence). V gave up 6 bases and J gave up 4 bases, with 16 bases separating them. The CDR3 loop spans 15 amino acids. CDR3 region: CASSTGTPLYNEQFF. CDR3 in DNA: TGTGCCAGCAGCACCGGGACACCCCTATACAATGAGCAGTTCTTC.

This clone was observed once. The genes are TRBV5-5 and TRBJ1-1; D gene unclear. CDR1 and CDR2 from the germline V gene are SGHKS and YYEKEE (reference sequence). The CDR3 runs to 13 residues. The germline V and J ends were trimmed by 1 base and 4 bases, with 8 bases remaining between them. CDR3 region: CASSLMEGTEAFF. Here the CDR3 DNA reads TGTGCCAGCAGCTTGATGGAGGGCACTGAAGCTTTCTTT.

V is TRBV7-3 and J is TRBJ2-7; 9 positions match TRBD1. With V trimmed by 1 base and J by 6 bases, 7 bases remained unmatched. Germline loops: CDR1 SGHTA, CDR2 FQGTGA. The length of the CDR3 is 15 residues. The CDR3 spells CASSLIGTGPREQYF. The CDR3 coding sequence is TGTGCCAGCAGCTTAATTGGGACAGGGCCTCGCGAGCAGTACTTC.

In this sample, this clone turned up a few times. This rearrangement joins TRBV18 to TRBJ1-2, with D maybe TRBD1 (5 bases). The V gene lost 3 bases and the J gene lost 4 bases, with 12 bases spanning the gap. Germline V gives CDR1 KGHSH, CDR2 LQKENI. The CDR3 is made up of 14 amino acids. The DNA of the CDR3 is TGTGCCAGCTCACCGGAGGGGCTCGGCTATGGCTACACCTTC. Its translation is CASSPEGLGYGYTF.

This rearrangement joins TRBV24-1 to TRBJ2-3, with TRBD2 matching over 10 bases. Germline CDR1 KGHDR, CDR2 SFDVKD. Germline trimming cut 3 bases from V and 5 bases from J; bases unmatched to any gene: 4. The CDR3 extends over 15 amino acids. CDR3 region: CATSDSGGAKDTQYF. DNA of the CDR3: TGTGCCACCAGTGATAGCGGGGGGGCCAAAGATACGCAGTATTTT.

The V and J genes are TRBV7-2 and TRBJ2-5; 7 nucleotides agree with TRBD2. CDR1 is SGHTA and CDR2 is FQGNSA in the germline V gene. Unmatched junction bases numbered 6, after V lost 9 bases and J lost 2 bases. The CDR3 consists of 13 residues. Here the CDR3 DNA reads TGTGCCAGTAAATCTAGCGGACAAGAGACCCAGTACTTC. Residues: CASKSSGQETQYF.

The chain joins TRBV5-1 to TRBJ2-5, with D possibly being TRBD2 (5 bases). CDR3 length equals 15 residues. The germline V gene has CDR1 SGHRS and CDR2 YFSETQ. V was shortened by 2 bases and J by 1 base, with 12 bases between the two germline ends. The CDR3 loop reads CASSLRFSAQETQYF. CDR3 coding DNA: TGCGCCAGCAGCTTAAGGTTTAGCGCCCAAGAGACCCAGTACTTC.

This clone was observed a single time. The chain couples TRBV7-2 to TRBJ2-1; the D gene is possibly TRBD1 (7 bases). The CDR3 consists of 12 residues. Germline CDR1 is SGHTA and CDR2 is FQGNSA. Trimming left V 3 bases short and J 14 bases short, with 14 bases between. CDR3 nucleotides: TGTGCCAGCAGCTTCGGAGGGACAGCAGAGTTCTTC. Residues: CASSFGGTAEFF. The variable domain in full, completed from reference TRBV7-2 and TRBJ2-1, reads GAGVSQSPSNKVTEKGKDVELRCDPISGHTALYWYRQSLGQGLEFLIYFQGNSAPDKSGLPSDRFSAERTGGSVSTLTIQRTQQEDSAVYLCASSFGGTAEFFGPGTRLTVL.

The chain combines TRBV7-2 with TRBJ2-7; 8 nucleotides match TRBD2. The length of the CDR3 is 15 residues. Per germline, CDR1 SGHTA and CDR2 FQGNSA. V gave up 1 base and J gave up 4 bases; unmatched junction bases: 6. CDR3 loop: CASSLGAGVTYEQYF. The CDR3, as DNA: TGTGCCAGCAGCTTAGGAGCGGGAGTAACTTACGAGCAGTACTTC.

In its sample, this clone was seen a few times. This sample also contains other DNA sequences that code for the same CDR3. The rearrangement joins TRBV19 to TRBJ2-2, with 11 nucleotides matching TRBD1. CDR1 and CDR2 from the germline V gene are LNHDA and SQIVND (reference sequence). The CDR3 is 17 amino acids. Germline trimming cut 2 bases from V and 3 bases from J; bases unmatched to any gene: 5. The CDR3 coding sequence is TGTGCCAGTAGTATAAGGGGGACAGGGGGGGACACCGGGGAGCTGTTTTTT. Its protein product is CASSIRGTGGDTGELFF.

J is TRBJ2-7 and V is TRBV29-1, with a weak D call TRBD1 (6 bases). Germline CDR1 SQVTM, CDR2 ANQGSEA. Trimming took 7 bases from V and 0 from J, leaving 19 bases between them. The CDR3 sequence is 15 residues long. CDR3 protein: CSDSYRARSSYEQYF. The CDR3 nucleotides are TGCAGCGACTCATACAGGGCCCGGAGCTCCTACGAGCAGTACTTC.

V usage is TRBV24-1 and J usage is TRBJ2-3; possibly TRBD1 for D (5 bases). This CDR3 is 15 amino acids long. Per the germline V gene, CDR1 is KGHDR and CDR2 is SFDVKD. Trimming left V 1 base short and J 7 bases short, with 14 bases between. The CDR3 loop reads CATSDFTNSGNTQYF. The CDR3 region has the DNA TGTGCCACCAGTGATTTCACCAACTCAGGGAATACGCAGTATTTT.

This clone was seen at least ten times. This chain uses TRBV6-5 with TRBJ1-2; D is uncertain. This CDR3 has 13 residues. V lost 7 bases to trimming and J lost 4 bases, with 13 bases between them. The germline gives CDR1 MNHEY, CDR2 SVGAGI. CDR3 sequence: CASTISTGYGYTF. The CDR3 coding sequence is TGTGCCAGCACCATAAGTACGGGCTATGGCTACACCTTC.